This T cell receptor beta chain was sequenced during a study of T cells in Graves' hyperthyroidism and ophthalmopathy. Study as a whole: Peripheral blood sampling occurred at initial diagnosis, before any treatment.

RNA transcripts yielded amplified TCR beta CDR3 regions. Carried out on the TCR CDR3, a first-round RT-PCR used the HTBI primer set. TCRdb recomputed calls from the multiplex PCR reads with MiXCR, one row per CDR3 protein. The sample lists around 350,000 distinct CDR3 sequences, approximately 18% occurring once. CDR3 length equals 13 residues. Trimming removed 4 bases at V and 4 bases at J, with 12 bases between. Germline CDR1 reads SGHKS; CDR2 reads YYEKEE (reference sequence). Uncontrolled infection, other autoimmune disease, pregnancy or lactation disqualified patients from enrolment. This sequence originates from a young woman with Graves' hyperthyroidism that later progressed to Graves' ophthalmopathy. The sample taken for sequencing was blood. The chain links TRBV5-5 to TRBJ2-7, with a tentative D call TRBD1 (5 bases). The CDR3 region is CASSPPTAYEQYF. The CDR3 DNA reads as TGTGCCAGCAGCCCCCCGACAGCGTACGAGCAGTACTTC.